This T cell receptor beta chain was captured in a study of cytomegalovirus exposure and HLA in healthy donors. Study-level points and caveats: The study labeled approximately 150 TCR beta chains cytomegalovirus-associated. Productive status was seen about 90% or about 30% of the time for most TCR beta V segments in an earlier analysis. One variant, a missense change in DCLRE1C, was linked in a later analysis to TCR beta V- and J-gene trimming. Most of the CMV-associated TCR beta chains (in a later analysis) appeared to be HLA-restricted.

60 Vbeta and 13 Jbeta primers were used in PCR. The method was immunoSEQ multiplex PCR; TCRdb's version includes in-frame clones alone and lacks a portion of them. There are about 140,000 clones in the sample; around four fifths occur only once, and around 2% lies in the top ten. As for this clone: As yet, its antigen is unknown.

The V end lost 5 bases, the J end lost 9 bases, and 8 bases lay between the germline ends. The CDR3 runs 10 residues. Germline CDR1 reads DFQATT; CDR2 reads SNEGSKA (reference sequence). This receptor was taken from a man under 40 in good health and CMV-seronegative. The gene calls are TRBV20-1 and TRBJ2-1, with no clear D. Sequenced: PBMCs. The CDR3 DNA sequence: TGCAGTGCTCCCCGCGGTGAGCAGTTCTTC. Translated, it gives CSAPRGEQFF.